The present TCR beta chain was sequenced within a study of CD8+CD57+ T cells in acquired aplastic anemia. Trimming stripped 3 bases from V and 1 base from J, with 10 bases between. CDR3 length equals 14 residues. Germline V CDR1 and CDR2: LGHDT, YNNKEL (reference sequence). The study profiled TCR beta VDJ and CDR3 using genomic DNA as template. TCRdb passed the reads through MiXCR, listing each CDR3 protein once. The repertoire holds some 200,000 distinct CDR3 sequences, with 30% to 35% as singletons. Sequencing was done on a sample of sorted CD4+, CD8+, or CD8+CD57+ T cells (not recorded which) from PBMCs. The rearrangement uses TRBV3-1 and TRBJ2-7; no clear D gene. The TCR was taken from a human donor in good health, serving as a control. In DNA form, the CDR3 reads TGTGCCAGCAGCCATGCCGGCCGTTCCTACGAGCAGTACTTC. It encodes CASSHAGRSYEQYF.